Reported below is one T cell receptor (beta chain). The source of the sample is a study of blood T cell repertoires in COVID-19. Sequenced by immunoSEQ multiplex PCR; TCRdb stores in-frame clones only, minus some. The repertoire holds around 75,000 clones, with about 88% as singletons. V was pared by 3 bases and J by 9 bases, with 6 bases of the junction left unmatched. Germline V gives CDR1 SGHRS, CDR2 YFSETQ. CDR3 length: 14 amino acids. This chain links TRBV5-1 with TRBJ2-1; 10 bases map to TRBD2. The specimen was peripheral blood. This sequence originates from a man between 65 and 85 years old with active COVID-19. The CDR3: CASSSTSGNGEQFF. The CDR3 bases are TGCGCCAGCAGCTCTACTAGCGGGAACGGTGAGCAGTTCTTC.